This T cell receptor beta chain is drawn from a study of beta chain features in type 1 diabetes. Findings and limits, study-wide: Among patients with Type 1 diabetes, TCRB CDR3s were moderately but significantly shorter in every one of the four CD4+ subsets.

The sequenced template was cDNA made from the entire isolated RNA. Libraries were prepared by immunoSEQ multiplex PCR; TCRdb keeps only in-frame clonotypes and omits some of them. The table has approximately 50,000 clones, just under 65% seen once; the top ten hold 0.29%. A single heparinised draw of roughly 0.11 L on average was taken per donor. Sorting based on CD45RO/CCR7/CD25/CD127/CD95/CD27 separated CD4+ naive, central memory, regulatory and stem cell-like memory cells. In regard to this clone: No antigen is known for it.

From germline, CDR1 is MDHEN and CDR2 SYDVKM. The CDR3 consists of 13 residues. Trimming removed 0 bases at V and 6 bases at J, with 9 bases between. The chain employs TRBV28 and TRBJ2-7, with D perhaps matching TRBD1 (5 bases). Input material: stem cell memory CD4+ T cells from blood. This sequence was found in a woman aged 25 to 45 with type 1 diabetes. The CDR3 coding sequence is TGTGCCAGCAGTTTATGGCAGGGCCGCGAGCAGTACTTC. Translation gives CASSLWQGREQYF. The complete variable domain, with remaining parts taken from reference TRBV28 and TRBJ2-7, reads DVKVTQSSRYLVKRTGEKVFLECVQDMDHENMFWYRQDPGLGLRLIYFSYDVKMKEKGDIPEGYSVSREKKERFSLILESASTNQTSMYLCASSLWQGREQYFGPGTRLTVT.